The TCR beta chain under discussion was sequenced for a study of CD8 T cells in ankylosing spondylitis. Study-level results: According to the report, clones linked to the disease were significantly enriched in matched synovial fluid samples taken from ankylosing spondylitis patients.

V lost 5 bases, J lost 1 base, and 9 bases lay in between. Germline V gene data show CDR1 as SGHRS and CDR2 as YFSETQ. There are 13 residues in the CDR3. This clonotype was counted at least ten times. Its antigen is not identified. TCRdb used MiXCR to reprocess the 5' RACE reads, holding one entry per CDR3 protein. The sample yields roughly 120,000 distinct CDR3 sequences, around 13% seen once. V usage is TRBV5-1 and J usage is TRBJ1-1; D is undetermined. Sequencing used blood, either unsorted or a sorted T cell fraction (not recorded which). The clonotype originates from a female donor with ankylosing spondylitis or in good health (not recorded which). CDR3 sequence (DNA): TGCGCCAGCAGTCCGGACGGGAACACTGAAGCTTTCTTT. It specifies CASSPDGNTEAFF.